This TCR beta chain was recovered during a study of cytomegalovirus exposure and HLA in healthy donors. Study outcomes and limitations: A later analysis reported that several of the most significant clusters appeared to be linked to common viral pathogens, among them Epstein-Barr virus. Association of a missense DCLRE1C variant with TCR beta V- and J-gene trimming was reported in a later analysis. Most subjects had HLA-A and HLA-B alleles reportedly predicted accurately by TCR beta sequences.

13 Jbeta primers and 60 Vbeta primers were used for the PCR. The assay was immunoSEQ multiplex PCR, and TCRdb's table has in-frame clones only and misses some. The top ten clones hold about 4.9% of a sample with approximately 160,000 clones, 84% of them seen once. With regard to this clone: Its antigen remains unidentified. The same CDR3 arises from other DNA sequences in this sample as well.

This sequence was found in a girl aged 5-17 years in good health and CMV-seropositive. Sequencing was performed on PBMCs.

The CDR3 DNA reads as TGCGCCAGCAGCTTGGTTGTCGGCTCCTACGAGCAGTACTTC. Translating gives CASSLVVGSYEQYF. This rearrangement joins TRBV5-1 to TRBJ2-7, with D unresolved. The CDR3 runs to 14 residues. The ends were cut back, 0 bases at V and 0 bases at J, with 7 bases in the middle. Per the germline V gene, CDR1 is SGHRS and CDR2 is YFSETQ.